Given below is one TCR beta chain in context. Its specificity is unknown. The sample comes from a study of shared clonotypes between healthy human individuals. General study results and limits: Naive CD4 clonotypes overlapped across a few donors at approximately 5%. Represented genetic and exposure-history diversity was restricted by having few donors.

Several immunoSEQ 96-well plates shared each subset's DNA, each plate a replicate. Assay used: immunoSEQ multiplex PCR; TCRdb lists only in-frame clones, some missing. The sample includes roughly 1 million clones, more than 60% seen only once; the top ten take around 1.4%. Germline V lookup: CDR1 KGHSH, CDR2 LQKENI. The length of the CDR3 is 14 residues. V lost 8 bases to trimming and J lost 0 bases; unmatched junction nucleotides: 6. The V gene is TRBV18, the J gene TRBJ2-7; 8 bases are shared with TRBD1. The clonotype was recovered from a man younger than 35 in good health. Sequencing was done on a sample of memory CD4+ T cells sorted from blood. Subset specified: CD45RA-negative fraction. CDR3 sequence (DNA): TGTGCCAGCATGACAGGGGCCAGCTCCTACGAGCAGTACTTC. This gives the protein CASMTGASSYEQYF. Filled out from reference TRBV18 and TRBJ2-7, the complete variable domain reads NAGVMQNPRHLVRRRGQEARLRCSPMKGHSHVYWYRQLPEEGLKFMVYLQKENIIDESGMPKERFSAEFPKEGPSILRIQQVVRGDSAAYFCASMTGASSYEQYFGPGTRLTVT.